A selection of T cell receptor beta chains follows, all from one sample in a study of shared T cell receptors in the human thymus. Only in-frame clones appear in the TCRdb table, and some are missing; sequencing was by immunoSEQ multiplex PCR. The sample includes about 660,000 clones, 88% seen only once; the top ten take around 0.01%. The same sample was also studied in work on human thymus T cells.

Sequences were obtained from thymocytes. These receptors were obtained from a boy in the first two years of life with a congenital heart defect. Both conserved end residues are part of each CDR3. Fields, in order: CDR3 DNA, CDR3 protein, clone size, D gene, V gene, J gene. D genes are given only for firm matches. For some rows the clone size is stated as once, few or many, or as a class when expanded; others skip it.

cdr3_nt: TGTGCCAGCAGTTTAGCGGGAGATACGGGGGATGAGCAGTTCTTC
cdr3_aa: CASSLAGDTGDEQFF
clone_size: .
d_call: TRBD2
v_call: TRBV6-5
j_call: TRBJ2-1

cdr3_nt: TGCGCCAGCAGCCCGAGCGAAATCTCGGGGAGCAATCAGCCCCAGCATTTT
cdr3_aa: CASSPSEISGSNQPQHF
clone_size: .
d_call: .
v_call: TRBV4-1
j_call: TRBJ1-5

cdr3_nt: TGTGCCAGCAGTTTATGGCCGGGACAGGGGGGGTATAGAGCTTTCTTT
cdr3_aa: CASSLWPGQGGYRAFF
clone_size: .
d_call: TRBD1
v_call: TRBV27
j_call: TRBJ1-1

cdr3_nt: TGTGCCAGCAGCTTCTCGTTCCGGGGAGACCACGAGCAGTACTTC
cdr3_aa: CASSFSFRGDHEQYF
clone_size: .
d_call: .
v_call: TRBV7-9
j_call: TRBJ2-7

cdr3_nt: TGTGCCAGCAGTGACTCCGGGACTAGCGGGAGGGACGATGAGCAGTTCTTC
cdr3_aa: CASSDSGTSGRDDEQFF
clone_size: once
d_call: TRBD2
v_call: TRBV25-1
j_call: TRBJ2-1

cdr3_nt: TGTGCCAGCAGCTTAGTCCCCCTACCGGAGTCGGTGGATACGCAGTATTTT
cdr3_aa: CASSLVPLPESVDTQYF
clone_size: .
d_call: .
v_call: TRBV7-9
j_call: TRBJ2-3

cdr3_nt: TGTGCCAGCAGCCAAGATGGGGCGGGGGGCAATGAGCAGTTCTTC
cdr3_aa: CASSQDGAGGNEQFF
clone_size: .
d_call: TRBD2
v_call: TRBV4-2
j_call: TRBJ2-1

cdr3_nt: TGTGCCAGCACTCCCCCTGGCCCCTACGAGCAGTACTTC
cdr3_aa: CASTPPGPYEQYF
clone_size: .
d_call: .
v_call: TRBV2
j_call: TRBJ2-7

cdr3_nt: TGTGCCACCAGCCGCGCGGCAGGGTCCCGCGGGGAGTACCACAATGAGCAGTTCTTC
cdr3_aa: CATSRAAGSRGEYHNEQFF
clone_size: .
d_call: .
v_call: TRBV15
j_call: TRBJ2-1

cdr3_nt: TGTGCCAGCTCACCCTGGGACACCCAACACTCTGAAGCTTTCTTT
cdr3_aa: CASSPWDTQHSEAFF
clone_size: few
d_call: .
v_call: TRBV18
j_call: TRBJ1-1

cdr3_nt: TGTGCCAGCAGTTTTGGACAGGGTTGGACCACTGAAGCTTTCTTT
cdr3_aa: CASSFGQGWTTEAFF
clone_size: .
d_call: TRBD1
v_call: TRBV27
j_call: TRBJ1-1

cdr3_nt: TGTGCCAGCAGCACTGGGACAGGGGGCTACGAGCAGTACTTC
cdr3_aa: CASSTGTGGYEQYF
clone_size: .
d_call: TRBD1
v_call: TRBV11-2
j_call: TRBJ2-7

cdr3_nt: TGTGCCAGCAGACTTACCGACCGGGACAGGGAACCCCTCGGTGGCTACACCTTC
cdr3_aa: CASRLTDRDREPLGGYTF
clone_size: .
d_call: TRBD1
v_call: TRBV7-6
j_call: TRBJ1-2

cdr3_nt: TGTGCCAGCAGATTCGGGGGCTCCTACAATGAGCAGTTCTTC
cdr3_aa: CASRFGGSYNEQFF
clone_size: .
d_call: .
v_call: TRBV6-1
j_call: TRBJ2-1

cdr3_nt: TGCAGCGTTGAAGAGCCACTAACAGATCGGAGGCCCCACTCCTACGAGCAGTACTTC
cdr3_aa: CSVEEPLTDRRPHSYEQYF
clone_size: .
d_call: .
v_call: TRBV29-1
j_call: TRBJ2-7

cdr3_nt: TGCAGCGTTGAAGGAGACACTGAAGCTTTCTTT
cdr3_aa: CSVEGDTEAFF
clone_size: .
d_call: .
v_call: TRBV29-1
j_call: TRBJ1-1

cdr3_nt: TGCGCCAGCGCCGCGGGCGGACGTGGGGGCTACACCTTC
cdr3_aa: CASAAGGRGGYTF
clone_size: .
d_call: .
v_call: TRBV5-1
j_call: TRBJ1-2

cdr3_nt: TGTGCCAGCAGCTTAAACAGGGAAGAGGTAGAGCACACCGGGGAGCTGTTTTTT
cdr3_aa: CASSLNREEVEHTGELFF
clone_size: once
d_call: .
v_call: TRBV11-3
j_call: TRBJ2-2

cdr3_nt: TGTGCCAGCAGCTTGGGGGCTAGCGGGAGGGCCAAAACAGATACGCAGTATTTT
cdr3_aa: CASSLGASGRAKTDTQYF
clone_size: .
d_call: TRBD2
v_call: TRBV11-2
j_call: TRBJ2-3

cdr3_nt: TGTGCCAGCAGTGAAGGGGCACTCGGCAGCAATCAGCCCCAGCATTTT
cdr3_aa: CASSEGALGSNQPQHF
clone_size: .
d_call: .
v_call: TRBV6-1
j_call: TRBJ1-5

cdr3_nt: TGTGCCAGTAGTATAGATCAGGGTAGCTCCTACAATGAGCAGTTCTTC
cdr3_aa: CASSIDQGSSYNEQFF
clone_size: .
d_call: .
v_call: TRBV19
j_call: TRBJ2-1

cdr3_nt: TGTGCCAGCAGCCAAGTTCGAGATAGGAACACTGAAGCTTTCTTT
cdr3_aa: CASSQVRDRNTEAFF
clone_size: .
d_call: .
v_call: TRBV4-2
j_call: TRBJ1-1

cdr3_nt: TGTGCCAGCAGCTTAGAGGGGGAGCGCAACAATGAGCAGTTCTTC
cdr3_aa: CASSLEGERNNEQFF
clone_size: .
d_call: .
v_call: TRBV7-3
j_call: TRBJ2-1

cdr3_nt: TGTGCCAGCAGTTACGACAGGGGCGACACTGAAGCTTTCTTT
cdr3_aa: CASSYDRGDTEAFF
clone_size: .
d_call: TRBD1
v_call: TRBV11-2
j_call: TRBJ1-1

cdr3_nt: TGTGCCAGCAGTGAGACCGACAGGGTACTCTCTGGGGCCAACGTCCTGACTTTC
cdr3_aa: CASSETDRVLSGANVLTF
clone_size: .
d_call: TRBD1
v_call: TRBV2
j_call: TRBJ2-6

cdr3_nt: TGTGCCTGGAGCCCGACTAGCGAGGGAGATACGCAGTATTTT
cdr3_aa: CAWSPTSEGDTQYF
clone_size: .
d_call: TRBD2
v_call: TRBV30
j_call: TRBJ2-3

cdr3_nt: TGCGCCAGCAGCCAAGGTTTCGGAATTCCCGCAGCGGGAAGCTCCTACAATGAGCAGTTCTTC
cdr3_aa: CASSQGFGIPAAGSSYNEQFF
clone_size: .
d_call: TRBD2
v_call: TRBV4-3
j_call: TRBJ2-1

cdr3_nt: TGTGCCAGCAAACCGGGACACACCCAAGAGACCCAGTACTTC
cdr3_aa: CASKPGHTQETQYF
clone_size: once
d_call: .
v_call: TRBV28
j_call: TRBJ2-5

cdr3_nt: TGTGCCAGCAGCGGGACTAGCGGGAAATGGACCGATACGCAGTATTTT
cdr3_aa: CASSGTSGKWTDTQYF
clone_size: .
d_call: TRBD2
v_call: TRBV5-6
j_call: TRBJ2-3

cdr3_nt: TGTGCCAGCAGCCTTGGGACAGGGGAAACCAACGTCCTGACTTTC
cdr3_aa: CASSLGTGETNVLTF
clone_size: once
d_call: TRBD1
v_call: TRBV7-7
j_call: TRBJ2-6

cdr3_nt: TGCGCCAGCGCTTCTTCCGGACAGGGGGTCCTAAGTATGGGAAATGAGCAGTTCTTC
cdr3_aa: CASASSGQGVLSMGNEQFF
clone_size: .
d_call: TRBD1
v_call: TRBV23-1
j_call: TRBJ2-1

cdr3_nt: TGTGCCAGCAGCCAAAAAGGGGGGGGTGGCTACACCTTC
cdr3_aa: CASSQKGGGGYTF
clone_size: .
d_call: .
v_call: TRBV4-2
j_call: TRBJ1-2

cdr3_nt: TGTGCCAGCAGTTACTCGAAGTATCGAAGGCTGGAGGCTTTCTTT
cdr3_aa: CASSYSKYRRLEAFF
clone_size: .
d_call: .
v_call: TRBV6-5
j_call: TRBJ1-1

cdr3_nt: TGCAGCGTTGACAGTGGCCGGGGTGGCTACACCTTC
cdr3_aa: CSVDSGRGGYTF
clone_size: .
d_call: .
v_call: TRBV29-1
j_call: TRBJ1-2

cdr3_nt: TGTGCCAGCAGTGAAAAGAGGCACTCCCATCTCTACTACGAGCAGTACTTC
cdr3_aa: CASSEKRHSHLYYEQYF
clone_size: .
d_call: .
v_call: TRBV6-1
j_call: TRBJ2-7

cdr3_nt: TGTGCCAGCAGTCCCCGGACAGAAGGAAGGTATGGCTACACCTTC
cdr3_aa: CASSPRTEGRYGYTF
clone_size: .
d_call: .
v_call: TRBV6-1
j_call: TRBJ1-2

cdr3_nt: TGTGCCAGCAGCCACCGAGTCGGGTTTAGGCCGGTTTGGACTGAAGCTTTCTTT
cdr3_aa: CASSHRVGFRPVWTEAFF
clone_size: .
d_call: .
v_call: TRBV5-4
j_call: TRBJ1-1

cdr3_nt: TGTGCCAGCAGCTCCCGACAGGAAAAAGACGAGCAGTACTTC
cdr3_aa: CASSSRQEKDEQYF
clone_size: .
d_call: .
v_call: TRBV7-9
j_call: TRBJ2-7

cdr3_nt: TGTGCCAGCAGTTCCGGGGGGGTCACAGATACGCAGTATTTT
cdr3_aa: CASSSGGVTDTQYF
clone_size: few
d_call: TRBD2
v_call: TRBV27
j_call: TRBJ2-3

cdr3_nt: TGTGCCAGCAGCAATGGAGGACAGTCCTACGAGCAGTACTTC
cdr3_aa: CASSNGGQSYEQYF
clone_size: .
d_call: .
v_call: TRBV21-1
j_call: TRBJ2-7

cdr3_nt: TGTGCCATCAGTGCCCCAGCGCGGTCTGGGGGAAACACCATATATTTT
cdr3_aa: CAISAPARSGGNTIYF
clone_size: .
d_call: .
v_call: TRBV10-3
j_call: TRBJ1-3

cdr3_nt: TGTGCCAGCAGTCCCGGGACTAGTTCCTACAATGAGCAGTTCTTC
cdr3_aa: CASSPGTSSYNEQFF
clone_size: .
d_call: TRBD2
v_call: TRBV27
j_call: TRBJ2-1

cdr3_nt: TGCGCCAGCAGTGATCAGGGGGAAGACGAGCAGTACTTC
cdr3_aa: CASSDQGEDEQYF
clone_size: .
d_call: TRBD1
v_call: TRBV10-2
j_call: TRBJ2-7

cdr3_nt: TGCGCCAGCAGCCAAGAATTGACTAGCGGACTCTCCTACAATGAGCAGTTCTTC
cdr3_aa: CASSQELTSGLSYNEQFF
clone_size: .
d_call: TRBD2
v_call: TRBV4-1
j_call: TRBJ2-1

cdr3_nt: TGCGCCAGCAGTTCAACAAGGAGAAACACCGGGGAGCTGTTTTTT
cdr3_aa: CASSSTRRNTGELFF
clone_size: .
d_call: .
v_call: TRBV10-1
j_call: TRBJ2-2

cdr3_nt: TGTGCCAGCAGTCCAGGCTCGGACAGGGGGCTGTGGGGCTACACCTTC
cdr3_aa: CASSPGSDRGLWGYTF
clone_size: .
d_call: TRBD1
v_call: TRBV25-1
j_call: TRBJ1-2

cdr3_nt: TGTGCCAGCAGGCCCAGGGAAGGGCCAGATACGCAGTATTTT
cdr3_aa: CASRPREGPDTQYF
clone_size: .
d_call: .
v_call: TRBV2
j_call: TRBJ2-3

cdr3_nt: TGTGCCAGCAGTTCGCCCTTGGACAGGGGTCCCAACGAGCAGTACTTC
cdr3_aa: CASSSPLDRGPNEQYF
clone_size: .
d_call: TRBD1
v_call: TRBV28
j_call: TRBJ2-7